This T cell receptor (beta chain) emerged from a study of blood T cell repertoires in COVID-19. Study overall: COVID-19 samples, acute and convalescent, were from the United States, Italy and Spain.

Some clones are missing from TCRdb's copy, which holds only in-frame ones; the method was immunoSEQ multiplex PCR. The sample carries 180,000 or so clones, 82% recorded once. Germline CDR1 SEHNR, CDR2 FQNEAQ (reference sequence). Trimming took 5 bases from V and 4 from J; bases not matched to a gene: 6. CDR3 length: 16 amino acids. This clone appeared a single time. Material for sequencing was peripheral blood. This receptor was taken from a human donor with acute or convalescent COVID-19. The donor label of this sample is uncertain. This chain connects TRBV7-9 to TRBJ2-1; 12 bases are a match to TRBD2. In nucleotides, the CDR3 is TGTGCCAGCAGCCAATGGACTAGCGGGGCATACAATGAGCAGTTCTTC. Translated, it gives CASSQWTSGAYNEQFF.